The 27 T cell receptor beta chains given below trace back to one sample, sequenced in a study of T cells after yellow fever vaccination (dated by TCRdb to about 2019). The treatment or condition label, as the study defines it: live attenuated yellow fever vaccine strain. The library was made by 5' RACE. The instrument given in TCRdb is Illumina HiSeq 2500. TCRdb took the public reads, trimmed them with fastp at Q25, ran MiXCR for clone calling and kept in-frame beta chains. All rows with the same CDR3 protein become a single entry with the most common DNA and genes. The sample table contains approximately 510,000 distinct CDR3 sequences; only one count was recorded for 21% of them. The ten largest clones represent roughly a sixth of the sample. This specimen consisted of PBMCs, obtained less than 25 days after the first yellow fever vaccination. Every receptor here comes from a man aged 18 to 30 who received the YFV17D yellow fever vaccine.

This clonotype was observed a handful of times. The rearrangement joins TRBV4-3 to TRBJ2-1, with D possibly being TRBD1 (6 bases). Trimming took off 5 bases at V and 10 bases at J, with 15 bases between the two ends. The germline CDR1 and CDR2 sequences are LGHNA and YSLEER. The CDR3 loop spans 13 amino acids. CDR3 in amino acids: CASSERGGREQFF. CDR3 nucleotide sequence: TGCGCCAGCAGCGAGCGTGGGGGCCGCGAGCAGTTCTTC.

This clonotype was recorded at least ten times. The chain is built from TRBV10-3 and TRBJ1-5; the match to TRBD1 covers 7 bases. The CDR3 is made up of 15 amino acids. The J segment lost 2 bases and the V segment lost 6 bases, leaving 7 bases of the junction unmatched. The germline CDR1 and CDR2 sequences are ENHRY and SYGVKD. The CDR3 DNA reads TGTGCCATCAGCACAGGGGACAATGGCAATCAGCCCCAGCATTTT. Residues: CAISTGDNGNQPQHF.

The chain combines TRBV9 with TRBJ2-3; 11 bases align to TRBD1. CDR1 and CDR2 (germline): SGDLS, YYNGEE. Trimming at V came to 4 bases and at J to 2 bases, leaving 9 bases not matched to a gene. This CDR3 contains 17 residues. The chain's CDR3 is CASSPTPGQGATDTQYF. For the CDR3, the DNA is TGTGCCAGCAGCCCGACCCCCGGACAGGGGGCCACAGATACGCAGTATTTT. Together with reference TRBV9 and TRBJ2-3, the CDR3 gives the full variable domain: DSGVTQTPKHLITATGQRVTLRCSPRSGDLSVYWYQQSLDQGLQFLIQYYNGEERAKGNILERFSAQQFPDLHSELNLSSLELGDSALYFCASSPTPGQGATDTQYFGPGTRLTVL.

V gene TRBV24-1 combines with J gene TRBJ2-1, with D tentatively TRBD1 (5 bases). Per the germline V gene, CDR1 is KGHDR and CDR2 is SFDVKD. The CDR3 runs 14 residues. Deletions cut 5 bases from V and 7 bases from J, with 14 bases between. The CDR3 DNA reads TGTGCCACCAGTGGGCAGGGAAATTGGAATGAGCAGTTCTTC. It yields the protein CATSGQGNWNEQFF.

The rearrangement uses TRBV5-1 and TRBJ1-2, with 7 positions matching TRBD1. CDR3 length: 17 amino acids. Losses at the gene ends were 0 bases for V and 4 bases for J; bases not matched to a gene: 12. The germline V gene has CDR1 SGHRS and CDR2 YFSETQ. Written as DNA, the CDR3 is TGCGCCAGCAGCTTGGGAGGGGGCGCCCCTCTCGGCTATGGCTACACCTTC. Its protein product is CASSLGGGAPLGYGYTF.

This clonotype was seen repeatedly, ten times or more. The CDR3 coding sequence is TGTGCCAGCAGCCCAACATCATGGGGCACAGATACGCAGTATTTT. This codes for CASSPTSWGTDTQYF. The V gene is TRBV12-3 or TRBV12-4, the J gene TRBJ2-3; D gene ambiguous. V was pared by 6 bases and J by 1 base, with 14 bases between. This CDR3 has 15 amino acids.

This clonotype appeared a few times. The DNA for the CDR3 is TGCAGTGCTAGGGACCAGCGGGGCACCTACGAGCAGTACTTC. Encoded protein: CSARDQRGTYEQYF. The chain has TRBV20-1 and TRBJ2-7; 7 bases line up with TRBD2. The CDR3 loop spans 14 amino acids. J lost 2 bases, V lost 3 bases, and 7 bases had no gene match. CDR1 DFQATT and CDR2 SNEGSKA come from the germline V gene (reference sequence).

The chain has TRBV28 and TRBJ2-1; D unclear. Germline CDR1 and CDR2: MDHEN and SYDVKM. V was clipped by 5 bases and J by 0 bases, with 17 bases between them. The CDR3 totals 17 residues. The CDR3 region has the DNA TGTGCCAGCAGTCTCGACTGGGCGATAAGCTCCTACAATGAGCAGTTCTTC. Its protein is CASSLDWAISSYNEQFF. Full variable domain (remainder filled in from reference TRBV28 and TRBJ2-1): DVKVTQSSRYLVKRTGEKVFLECVQDMDHENMFWYRQDPGLGLRLIYFSYDVKMKEKGDIPEGYSVSREKKERFSLILESASTNQTSMYLCASSLDWAISSYNEQFFGPGTRLTVL.

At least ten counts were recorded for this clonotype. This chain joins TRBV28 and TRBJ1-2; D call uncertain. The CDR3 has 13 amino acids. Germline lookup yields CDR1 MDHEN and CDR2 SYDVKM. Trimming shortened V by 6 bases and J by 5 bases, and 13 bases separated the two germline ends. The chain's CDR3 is CASSPPGLYGYTF. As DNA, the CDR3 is TGTGCCAGCAGCCCACCGGGGTTATATGGCTACACCTTC.

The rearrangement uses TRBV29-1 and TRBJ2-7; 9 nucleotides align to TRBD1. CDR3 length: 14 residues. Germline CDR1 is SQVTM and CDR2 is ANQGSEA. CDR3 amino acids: CSRGHRGLSYEQYF. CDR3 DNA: TGCAGTAGGGGGCACAGGGGGCTTTCCTACGAGCAGTACTTC.

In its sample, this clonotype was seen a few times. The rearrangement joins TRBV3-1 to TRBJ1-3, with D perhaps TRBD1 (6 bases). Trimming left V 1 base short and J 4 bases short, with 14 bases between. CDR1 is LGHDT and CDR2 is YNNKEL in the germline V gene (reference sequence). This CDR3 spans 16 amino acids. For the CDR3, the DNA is TGTGCCAGCAGCCAAGGTTCGGGGGGCAAGGGAAACACCATATATTTT. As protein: CASSQGSGGKGNTIYF. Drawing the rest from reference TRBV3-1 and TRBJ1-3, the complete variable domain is DTAVSQTPKYLVTQMGNDKSIKCEQNLGHDTMYWYKQDSKKFLKIMFSYNNKELIINETVPNRFSPKSPDKAHLNLHINSLELGDSAVYFCASSQGSGGKGNTIYFGEGSWLTVV.

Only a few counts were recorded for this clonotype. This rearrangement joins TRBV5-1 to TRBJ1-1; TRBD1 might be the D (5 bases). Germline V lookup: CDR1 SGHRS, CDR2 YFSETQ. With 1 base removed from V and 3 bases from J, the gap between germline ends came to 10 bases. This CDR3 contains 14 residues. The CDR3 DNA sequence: TGCGCCAGCAGCTTGAAGGGGCCGGACACTGAAGCTTTCTTT. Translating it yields CASSLKGPDTEAFF.

CDR3: CASSPGLPYEQYF. Here the CDR3 DNA reads TGTGCCAGCAGCCCCGGTCTCCCCTACGAGCAGTACTTC. The V gene is TRBV5-6, the J gene TRBJ2-7; D remains ambiguous. Looked up from germline, CDR1 is SGHDT and CDR2 is YYEEEE. The CDR3 length is 13 residues. Trimming took 4 bases from V and 2 from J, leaving 10 bases between them. The whole variable domain, remainder taken from reference TRBV5-6 and TRBJ2-7, is DAGVTQSPTHLIKTRGQQVTLRCSPKSGHDTVSWYQQALGQGPQFIFQYYEEEERQRGNFPDRFSGHQFPNYSSELNVNALLLGDSALYLCASSPGLPYEQYFGPGTRLTVT.

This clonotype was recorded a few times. The CDR3, as DNA: TGCGCCAGCAGCCAAGCAGCGGCGCGGGGGCAGTATTTT. Its protein is CASSQAAARGQYF. This chain links TRBV4-1 with TRBJ2-3; the D gene is possibly TRBD2 (6 bases). Trimming removed 1 base from V and 11 bases from J, with 13 bases in between. The germline CDR1 and CDR2 sequences are MGHRA and YSYEKL. This CDR3 is built from 13 residues.

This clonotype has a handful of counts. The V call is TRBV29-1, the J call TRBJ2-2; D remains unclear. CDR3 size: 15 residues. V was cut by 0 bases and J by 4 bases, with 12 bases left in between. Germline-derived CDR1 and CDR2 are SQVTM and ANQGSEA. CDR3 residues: CSVEDAGSGTGELFF. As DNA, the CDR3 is TGCAGCGTTGAAGATGCTGGGTCAGGCACCGGGGAGCTGTTTTTT.

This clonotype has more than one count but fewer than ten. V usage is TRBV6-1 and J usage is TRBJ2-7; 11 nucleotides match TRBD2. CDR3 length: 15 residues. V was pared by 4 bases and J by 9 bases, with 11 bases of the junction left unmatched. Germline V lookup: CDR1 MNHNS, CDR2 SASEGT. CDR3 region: CASSGGTSGRVGQYV. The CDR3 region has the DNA TGTGCCAGCAGTGGAGGGACTAGCGGTCGTGTTGGGCAGTACGTC.

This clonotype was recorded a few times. The CDR3 here is CASSNALNPEQFF. CDR3 DNA: TGTGCCAGCAGCAATGCTCTGAATCCGGAGCAGTTCTTC. The V and J genes are TRBV21-1 and TRBJ2-1. TRBV21-1 counts as a pseudogene. The CDR3 loop spans 13 amino acids.

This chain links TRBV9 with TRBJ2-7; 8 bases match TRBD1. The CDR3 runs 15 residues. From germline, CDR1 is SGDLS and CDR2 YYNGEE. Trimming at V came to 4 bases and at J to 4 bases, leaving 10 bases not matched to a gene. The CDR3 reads CASSFRTGMTYEQYF. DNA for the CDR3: TGTGCCAGCAGCTTTCGGACAGGGATGACTTACGAGCAGTACTTC.

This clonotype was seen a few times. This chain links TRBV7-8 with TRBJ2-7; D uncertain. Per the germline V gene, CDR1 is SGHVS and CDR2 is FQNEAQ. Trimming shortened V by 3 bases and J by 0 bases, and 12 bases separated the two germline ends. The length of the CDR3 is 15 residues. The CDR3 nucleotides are TGTGCCAGCAGCTTTTTCCGAGAAAGCTCCTACGAGCAGTACTTC. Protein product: CASSFFRESSYEQYF.

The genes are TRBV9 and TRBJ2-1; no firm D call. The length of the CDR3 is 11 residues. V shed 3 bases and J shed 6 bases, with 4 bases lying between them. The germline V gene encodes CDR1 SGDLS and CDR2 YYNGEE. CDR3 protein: CASSEPNEQFF. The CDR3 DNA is TGTGCCAGCAGCGAGCCCAATGAGCAGTTCTTC.

CDR3 residues: CSASTGGYGEQYF. The CDR3 DNA follows: TGCAGTGCTAGTACAGGGGGGTATGGCGAGCAGTACTTC. The rearrangement joins TRBV20-1 to TRBJ2-7, with TRBD1 identical over 8 bases. V was clipped by 3 bases and J by 6 bases; unmatched bases: 7. Germline V gene sequence: CDR1 DFQATT, CDR2 SNEGSKA (reference sequence). The CDR3 loop spans 13 amino acids.

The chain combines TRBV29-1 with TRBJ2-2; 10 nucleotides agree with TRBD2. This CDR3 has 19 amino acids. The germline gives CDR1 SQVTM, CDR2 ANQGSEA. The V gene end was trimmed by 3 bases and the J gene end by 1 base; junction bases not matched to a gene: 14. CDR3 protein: CSVEGVLGASGGNTGELFF. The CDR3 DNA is TGCAGCGTTGAGGGCGTGCTGGGGGCTAGCGGGGGGAACACCGGGGAGCTGTTTTTT.

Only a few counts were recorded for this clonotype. CDR3 nucleotides: TGTGCCAGCAGTTATTTTGGTGTGGGACAAGAGACCCAGTACTTC. It translates to CASSYFGVGQETQYF. The V and J genes are TRBV6-5 and TRBJ2-5; unclear D gene. From germline, CDR1 is MNHEY and CDR2 SVGAGI. This CDR3 is built from 15 residues. The V gene lost 3 bases and the J gene lost 2 bases, with 13 bases spanning the gap.

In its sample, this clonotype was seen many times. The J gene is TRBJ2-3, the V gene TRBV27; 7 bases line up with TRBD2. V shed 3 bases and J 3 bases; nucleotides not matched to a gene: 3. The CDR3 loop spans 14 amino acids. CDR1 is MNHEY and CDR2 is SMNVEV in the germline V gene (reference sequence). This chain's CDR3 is CASSFRLATDTQYF. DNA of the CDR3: TGTGCCAGCAGTTTCCGACTAGCTACAGATACGCAGTATTTT.

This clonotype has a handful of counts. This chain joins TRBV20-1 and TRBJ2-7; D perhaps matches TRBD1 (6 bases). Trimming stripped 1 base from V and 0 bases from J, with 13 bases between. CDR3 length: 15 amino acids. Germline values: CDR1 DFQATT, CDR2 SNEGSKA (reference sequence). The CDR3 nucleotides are TGCAGTGCTAGAGGGGGGCCTGGGAGCTCCTACGAGCAGTACTTC. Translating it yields CSARGGPGSSYEQYF.

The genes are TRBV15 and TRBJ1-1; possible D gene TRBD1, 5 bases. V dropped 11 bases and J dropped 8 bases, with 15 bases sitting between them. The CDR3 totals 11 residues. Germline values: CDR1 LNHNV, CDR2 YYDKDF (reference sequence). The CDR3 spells CAVGEQLEAFF. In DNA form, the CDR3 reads TGTGCCGTGGGGGAGCAGCTAGAAGCTTTCTTT.

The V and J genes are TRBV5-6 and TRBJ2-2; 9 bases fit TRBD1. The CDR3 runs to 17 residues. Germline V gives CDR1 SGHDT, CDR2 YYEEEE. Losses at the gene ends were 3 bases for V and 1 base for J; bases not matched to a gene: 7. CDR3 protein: CASSSSGQGVNTGELFF. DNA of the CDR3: TGTGCCAGCAGCTCTTCGGGACAGGGAGTGAACACCGGGGAGCTGTTTTTT.